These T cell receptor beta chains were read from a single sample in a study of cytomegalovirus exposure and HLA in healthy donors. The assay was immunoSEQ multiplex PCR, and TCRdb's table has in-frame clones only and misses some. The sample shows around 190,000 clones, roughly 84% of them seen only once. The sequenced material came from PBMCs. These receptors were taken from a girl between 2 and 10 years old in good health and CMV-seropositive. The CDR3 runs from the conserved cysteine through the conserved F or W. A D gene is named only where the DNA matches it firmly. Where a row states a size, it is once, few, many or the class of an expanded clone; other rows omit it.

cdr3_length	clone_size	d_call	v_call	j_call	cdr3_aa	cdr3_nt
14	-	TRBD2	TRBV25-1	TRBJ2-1	CASSEGLAGNEQFF	TGTGCCAGCAGTGAAGGACTAGCGGGAAATGAGCAGTTCTTC
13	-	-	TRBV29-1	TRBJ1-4	CSVARQGYEKLFF	TGCAGCGTTGCTCGGCAGGGGTATGAAAAACTGTTTTTT
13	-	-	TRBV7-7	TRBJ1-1	CASSLRENTEAFF	TGTGCTAGCAGCTTACGGGAGAACACTGAAGCTTTCTTT
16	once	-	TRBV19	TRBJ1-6	CTFHAGGSIMGSPLHF	TGTACCTTTCACGCGGGGGGTTCCATAATGGGTTCACCCCTCCACTTT
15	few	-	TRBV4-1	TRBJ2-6	CASSKEVLGANVLTF	TGCGCCAGCAGTAAAGAGGTTTTGGGGGCCAACGTCCTGACTTTC
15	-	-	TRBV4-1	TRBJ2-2	CASSQVGAATGELFF	TGCGCCAGCAGCCAAGTAGGGGCAGCCACCGGGGAGCTGTTTTTT
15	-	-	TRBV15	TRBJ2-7	CATSREETRRTGQYF	TGTGCCACCAGCAGAGAGGAGACGAGGAGGACGGGGCAGTACTTC
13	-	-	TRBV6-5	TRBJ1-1	CASRDSLNTEAFF	TGTGCCAGCAGGGACAGCTTGAACACTGAAGCTTTCTTT
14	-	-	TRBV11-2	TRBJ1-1	CASSLTGQTTEAFF	TGTGCCAGCAGCTTGACAGGCCAGACCACTGAAGCTTTCTTT
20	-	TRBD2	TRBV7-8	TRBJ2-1	CASSLRKLAGDISSYNEQFF	TGTGCCAGCAGCCTCAGGAAACTAGCGGGGGATATAAGCTCCTACAATGAGCAGTTCTTC
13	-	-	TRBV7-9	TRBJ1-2	CASSFSDSSGYTF	TGTGCCAGCAGCTTCTCCGACAGTAGTGGCTACACCTTC
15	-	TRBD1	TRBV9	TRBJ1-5	CASSATGFRSQPQHF	TGTGCCAGCAGCGCGACAGGGTTTAGGTCCCAGCCCCAGCATTTT
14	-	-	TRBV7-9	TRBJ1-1	CASSLATGNTEAFF	TGTGCCAGCAGCTTAGCAACAGGGAACACTGAAGCTTTCTTT
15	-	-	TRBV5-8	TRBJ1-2	CASSSAGGANYGYTF	TGTGCCAGCAGCTCCGCCGGGGGAGCTAACTATGGCTACACCTTC
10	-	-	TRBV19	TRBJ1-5	CARLNQPQHF	TGTGCCAGACTGAATCAGCCCCAGCATTTT
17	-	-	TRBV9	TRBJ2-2	CASSVGRGAANTGELFF	TGTGCCAGCAGCGTGGGGCGGGGTGCCGCGAACACCGGGGAGCTGTTTTTT
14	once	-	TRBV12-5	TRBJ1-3	CASAPGISGNTIYF	TGTGCTAGTGCTCCGGGAATTTCTGGAAACACCATATATTTT
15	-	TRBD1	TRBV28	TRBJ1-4	CASSLGTGGDEKLFF	TGTGCCAGCAGTTTAGGGACAGGCGGAGACGAAAAACTGTTTTTT
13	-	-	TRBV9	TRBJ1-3	CASSDSSGNTIYF	TGTGCCAGCAGTGACAGCTCTGGAAACACCATATATTTT
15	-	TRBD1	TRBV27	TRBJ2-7	CASSFGQGGAYEQYF	TGTGCCAGCAGTTTCGGACAGGGGGGGGCCTACGAGCAGTACTTC
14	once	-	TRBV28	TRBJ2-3	CASSFKLVSDTQYF	TGTGCCAGCAGTTTTAAACTAGTAAGCGATACGCAGTATTTT
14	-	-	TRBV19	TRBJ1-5	CASSIGQFNQPQHF	TGTGCCAGTAGTATAGGACAGTTCAATCAGCCCCAGCATTTT
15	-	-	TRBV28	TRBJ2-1	CASSPQGGSYNEQFF	TGTGCCAGCAGTCCCCAGGGAGGCTCCTACAATGAGCAGTTCTTC
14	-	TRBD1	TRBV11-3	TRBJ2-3	CASRSRGKTDTQYF	TGTGCCAGCAGGTCCAGGGGGAAGACAGATACGCAGTATTTT
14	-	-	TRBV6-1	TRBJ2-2	CASSEVVSYGELFF	TGTGCCAGCAGTGAGGTGGTTTCCTACGGGGAGCTGTTTTTT
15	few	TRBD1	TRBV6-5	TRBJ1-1	CASSKKTGGGTEAFF	TGTGCCAGCAGTAAAAAGACAGGGGGAGGTACTGAAGCTTTCTTT
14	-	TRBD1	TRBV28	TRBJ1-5	CATERTGGGQPQHF	TGTGCCACGGAACGGACAGGGGGCGGTCAGCCCCAGCATTTT
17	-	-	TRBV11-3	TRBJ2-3	CASSFHWPPRQADTQYF	TGTGCCAGCAGCTTTCATTGGCCCCCCAGGCAGGCAGATACGCAGTATTTT
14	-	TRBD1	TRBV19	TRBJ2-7	CASTPQGADYEQYF	TGTGCCAGTACCCCACAGGGGGCAGACTACGAGCAGTACTTC
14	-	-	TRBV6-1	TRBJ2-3	CASSDRRGPDTQYF	TGTGCCAGCAGTGATAGGCGGGGGCCAGATACGCAGTATTTT
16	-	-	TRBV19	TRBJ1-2	CASITSGTTLNYGYTF	TGTGCCAGTATCACAAGCGGGACAACTCTTAACTATGGCTACACCTTC
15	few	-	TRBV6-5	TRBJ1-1	CASSYWGELNTEAFF	TGTGCCAGCAGTTACTGGGGAGAACTGAACACTGAAGCTTTCTTT
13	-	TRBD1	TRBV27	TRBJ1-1	CASRLNRGAEAFF	TGTGCCAGCAGGCTTAACAGGGGAGCCGAAGCTTTCTTT
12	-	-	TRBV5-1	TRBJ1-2	CASSQGGDGYTF	TGCGCCAGCAGCCAGGGAGGGGATGGCTACACCTTC
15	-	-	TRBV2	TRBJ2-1	CASSDMGSRYNEQFF	TGTGCCAGCAGTGACATGGGGAGTCGGTACAATGAGCAGTTCTTC
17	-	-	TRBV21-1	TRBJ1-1	CASSTRDRGFMNTEAFF	TGTGCCAGCAGCACCCGGGACAGGGGATTTATGAACACTGAAGCTTTCTTT
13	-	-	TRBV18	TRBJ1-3	CASSADSGNTIYF	TGTGCCAGCTCCGCGGACTCTGGAAACACCATATATTTT
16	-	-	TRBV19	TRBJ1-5	CASSIRWGDKIQPQHF	TGTGCCAGTAGTATAAGGTGGGGGGATAAAATTCAGCCCCAGCATTTT
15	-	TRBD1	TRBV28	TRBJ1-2	CASNPPGTGGYGYTF	TGTGCCAGCAACCCACCCGGGACAGGGGGATATGGCTACACCTTC
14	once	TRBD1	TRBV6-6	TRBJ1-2	CASSWPGQGYGYTF	TGTGCCAGCAGTTGGCCCGGACAGGGCTATGGCTACACCTTC
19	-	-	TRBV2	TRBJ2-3	CASSTPDAWDTSSTDTQYF	TGTGCCAGCAGTACCCCGGACGCCTGGGACACGAGTAGCACAGATACGCAGTATTTT
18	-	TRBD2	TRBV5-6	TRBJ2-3	CASSLELLIGGVTDTQYF	TGTGCCAGCAGCTTGGAGTTGTTAATCGGGGGGGTCACAGATACGCAGTATTTT
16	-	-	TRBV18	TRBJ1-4	CASSPPRVAGNEKLFF	TGTGCCAGCTCACCTCCCCGCGTGGCAGGGAATGAAAAACTGTTTTTT
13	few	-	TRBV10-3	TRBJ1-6	CAITRGRNSPLHF	TGTGCCATCACCCGCGGGCGGAATTCACCCCTCCACTTT
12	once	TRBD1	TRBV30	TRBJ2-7	CAFRDRDHEQYF	TGTGCCTTCCGGGACAGGGACCACGAGCAGTACTTC
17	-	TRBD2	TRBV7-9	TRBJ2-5	CASSLVSWREVRETQYF	TGTGCCAGCAGCTTAGTTTCATGGCGGGAGGTCCGGGAGACCCAGTACTTC
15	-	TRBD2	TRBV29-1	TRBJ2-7	CSVVSGSSRDHEQYF	TGCAGCGTTGTCAGCGGGAGTTCCCGAGACCACGAGCAGTACTTC
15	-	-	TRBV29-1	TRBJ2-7	CSVVHSGIRCYEQYF	TGCAGCGTTGTCCATTCGGGAATCCGTTGCTACGAGCAGTACTTC
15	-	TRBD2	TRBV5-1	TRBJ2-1	CASSLAPGAGSEQFF	TGCGCCAGCAGCTTGGCCCCGGGAGCGGGGAGTGAGCAGTTCTTC
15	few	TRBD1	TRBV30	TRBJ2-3	CASFLGQGVQDTQYF	TGTGCCAGTTTTCTAGGACAGGGGGTGCAGGATACGCAGTATTTT
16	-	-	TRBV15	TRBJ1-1	CATSNPGIGLNTEAFF	TGTGCCACCAGCAACCCCGGGATAGGACTGAACACTGAAGCTTTCTTT
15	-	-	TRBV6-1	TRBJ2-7	CASSEIAIPPYEQYF	TGTGCCAGCAGTGAAATAGCTATACCCCCCTACGAGCAGTACTTC
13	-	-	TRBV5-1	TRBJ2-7	CASSLDRQYEQYF	TGCGCCAGCAGCTTGGATCGACAATACGAGCAGTACTTC
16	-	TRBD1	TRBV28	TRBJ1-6	CASSLFGTGENSPLHF	TGTGCCAGCAGTTTATTTGGGACAGGGGAGAATTCACCCCTCCACTTT